These 32 T cell receptor beta chains were sequenced from one sample in a study of blood T cells in healthy people across ages. Sample-barcoded 5' priming and a J-beta primer mix drove a second PCR of roughly 6 to 12 cycles. Using its own MiXCR run on the 5' RACE reads, TCRdb lists one record per CDR3 protein. In the table there are hundreds of thousands of distinct CDR3 sequences, about 42% of which are singletons. The specimen sequenced was blood. The receptors come from a woman aged 55-70 years in good health.

This chain joins TRBV27 and TRBJ1-1; D uncertain. This CDR3 has 14 residues. Looked up from germline, CDR1 is MNHEY and CDR2 is SMNVEV (reference sequence). Trimming cost V 4 bases and J 0 bases, with 9 bases left between them. Written as DNA, the CDR3 is TGTGCCAGCAGTTCGCCTAGTTTGAACACTGAAGCTTTCTTT. Translated: CASSSPSLNTEAFF.

This clonotype came up a few times. The chain employs TRBV25-1 and TRBJ2-6; 8 positions agree with TRBD1. Losses at the gene ends were 7 bases for V and 0 bases for J; bases not matched to a gene: 5. Germline assignment: CDR1 MGHDK and CDR2 SYGVNS. This CDR3 spans 16 amino acids. The CDR3 region has the DNA TGTGCCAGCACCGGGACAGGCGTCTCTGGGGCCAACGTCCTGACTTTC. It is translated as CASTGTGVSGANVLTF.

This clonotype came up a few times. The chain recombines TRBV4-3 with TRBJ2-3; 11 positions match TRBD2. With V trimmed by 1 base and J by 2 bases, 5 bases remained unmatched. Per the germline V gene, CDR1 is LGHNA and CDR2 is YSLEER. The CDR3 loop spans 17 amino acids. Written as DNA, the CDR3 is TGCGCCAGCAGCCAAGCACTAGCGGGAGTAGTCACAGATACGCAGTATTTT. It encodes CASSQALAGVVTDTQYF.

This clonotype was counted at least ten times. This chain links TRBV5-1 with TRBJ2-7; possibly TRBD2 for D (5 bases). This CDR3 is 15 amino acids long. Trimming shortened V by 3 bases and J by 2 bases, and 15 bases separated the two germline ends. The germline gives CDR1 SGHRS, CDR2 YFSETQ. CDR3 DNA sequence: TGCGCCAGCAGCTCGCCTCTAGCAGCTCCCTACGAGCAGTACTTC. This codes for CASSSPLAAPYEQYF.

This clonotype was seen a few times. The rearrangement uses TRBV7-2 and TRBJ2-1; 8 nucleotides align to TRBD1. The CDR3 runs to 16 residues. V was pared by 3 bases and J by 8 bases, with 12 bases of the junction left unmatched. Germline CDR1 reads SGHTA; CDR2 reads FQGNSA. In nucleotides, the CDR3 is TGTGCCAGCAGCTTGGGTGTCGACAGGGGAAACGATGAGCAGTTCTTC. Its translation is CASSLGVDRGNDEQFF.

The chain combines TRBV7-7 with TRBJ2-1; 7 bases are a match to TRBD1. The CDR3 length is 14 residues. The germline V gene encodes CDR1 SSHAT and CDR2 FNYEAQ (reference sequence). J gave up 5 bases and V 6 bases, and 7 bases lay outside the gene matches. In nucleotides, the CDR3 is TGTGCCAGCAGTCGACAGGGAGAGGACAATGAGCAGTTCTTC. Translated: CASSRQGEDNEQFF. Full variable domain (outside the CDR3, taken from reference TRBV7-7 and TRBJ2-1): GAGVSQSPRYKVTKRGQDVTLRCDPISSHATLYWYQQALGQGPEFLTYFNYEAQPDKSGLPSDRFSAERPEGSISTLTIQRTEQRDSAMYRCASSRQGEDNEQFFGPGTRLTVL.

This sequence joins TRBV20-1 and TRBJ2-3, with D tentatively TRBD2 (6 bases). CDR3 size: 16 residues. V was pared by 6 bases and J by 4 bases, with 23 bases between. Germline-derived CDR1 and CDR2 are DFQATT and SNEGSKA (reference sequence). DNA for the CDR3: TGCAGTGCCAACCAAGGCGGGGCGGGGAGCCCAGATACGCAGTATTTT. Protein sequence: CSANQGGAGSPDTQYF.

The table lists this clonotype with a few counts. This chain connects TRBV7-2 to TRBJ2-5, with 7 bases fitting TRBD2. CDR1 is SGHTA and CDR2 is FQGNSA in the germline V gene. This CDR3 is built from 14 residues. The J segment lost 11 bases and the V segment lost 1 base, leaving 10 bases of the junction unmatched. DNA of the CDR3: TGTGCCAGCAGCTTAGATCGCTTTGCGGGGGAGCAGTACTTC. Translation: CASSLDRFAGEQYF.

V usage is TRBV4-3 and J usage is TRBJ2-7; 7 bases are a match to TRBD2. The CDR3 extends over 17 amino acids. The V gene end was trimmed by 0 bases and the J gene end by 0 bases; junction bases not matched to a gene: 8. Germline V gene data show CDR1 as LGHNA and CDR2 as YSLEER. The CDR3 here is CASSQDLGGSISYEQYF. The CDR3 bases are TGCGCCAGCAGCCAAGATCTTGGCGGGAGCATCTCCTACGAGCAGTACTTC.

This clonotype was seen more than once but under ten times. This chain links TRBV6-6 with TRBJ1-1, with 7 bases fitting TRBD1. CDR1 and CDR2 from the germline V gene are MNHNY and SVGAGI (reference sequence). The CDR3 spans 15 residues. The V segment lost 5 bases and the J segment 0 bases; nucleotides outside the gene matches: 6. The CDR3: CASSLDRSMNTEAFF. Written as DNA, the CDR3 is TGTGCCAGCAGTCTGGACAGGTCCATGAACACTGAAGCTTTCTTT.

This clonotype occurred many times. V and J are TRBV4-3 and TRBJ1-2, with D tentatively TRBD1 (6 bases). The ends were cut back, 1 base at V and 3 bases at J, with 6 bases in the middle. Germline CDR1 and CDR2: LGHNA and YSLEER. This CDR3 has 13 residues. CDR3: CASSQGQDYGYTF. The CDR3 nucleotides are TGCGCCAGCAGCCAAGGACAGGACTATGGCTACACCTTC.

This rearrangement joins TRBV24-1 to TRBJ2-4; 8 bases map to TRBD2. The end of the DNA is better explained by TRBJ2-7, so the J call may be wrong. This CDR3 spans 16 amino acids. Germline V gives CDR1 KGHDR, CDR2 SFDVKD. CDR3 protein: CATAAGREGIPYEQYF. DNA of the CDR3: TGTGCCACCGCTGCCGGCCGGGAGGGGATCCCCTACGAGCAGTACTTC.

This clonotype was counted at least ten times. The rearrangement joins TRBV29-1 to TRBJ2-7; the D gene is possibly TRBD2 (5 bases). This CDR3 is 11 amino acids long. Per the germline V gene, CDR1 is SQVTM and CDR2 is ANQGSEA. Deletions cut 5 bases from V and 10 bases from J, with 15 bases between. The CDR3 spells CSVNLRGFQYF. The CDR3 DNA reads as TGCAGCGTTAACCTACGGGGTTTTCAGTACTTC.

This chain joins TRBV27 and TRBJ2-3; D gene ambiguous. Germline V lookup: CDR1 MNHEY, CDR2 SMNVEV (reference sequence). Trimming removed 6 bases from V and 8 bases from J, with 9 bases in between. The CDR3 has 11 residues. The CDR3 loop is CASRLRSTQYF. The CDR3 nucleotides read TGTGCCAGCAGGCTGCGGTCTACGCAGTATTTT.

This clonotype was counted between two and nine times. The chain employs TRBV4-2 and TRBJ2-3, with 7 bases lining up with TRBD1. The CDR3 consists of 16 residues. Trimming took 0 bases from V and 5 from J; bases not matched to a gene: 8. Germline-derived CDR1 and CDR2 are LGHNA and YNFKEQ. In nucleotides, the CDR3 is TGTGCCAGCAGCCAAGATCTTGCAGGGGGTATAGATACGCAGTATTTT. It encodes CASSQDLAGGIDTQYF.

The chain carries TRBV28 and TRBJ2-7, with 7 bases matching TRBD2. After removal of 4 bases from V and 7 bases from J, the junction contained 22 bases not matched to a gene. The length of the CDR3 is 18 residues. CDR1 MDHEN and CDR2 SYDVKM come from the germline V gene. CDR3 region: CASSSQRGVGTAYNEQYF. DNA of the CDR3: TGTGCCAGCAGTTCCCAACGGGGGGTGGGGACGGCGTACAATGAGCAGTACTTC.

J is TRBJ2-4 and V is TRBV10-3; 10 bases match TRBD2. The DNA end favors TRBJ2-7, so the J call may be wrong. This CDR3 has 15 residues. Germline CDR1 is ENHRY and CDR2 is SYGVKD. The CDR3 sequence: CAISCSGRAGDEQYF. The CDR3 nucleotides are TGTGCCATCAGTTGCAGCGGGAGGGCCGGGGACGAGCAGTACTTC.

In regard to this clonotype: One junction end does not reproduce the germline sequence, and a read error may be involved. The chain has TRBV7-3 and TRBJ2-5; D gene uncertain. CDR1 and CDR2 from the germline V gene are SGHTA and FQGTGA. There are 15 residues in the CDR3. Here the CDR3 DNA reads TGTGCCTGCAGCCCTAGGGCGGCGACTCAAGAGACCCAGTACTTC. Translated, it gives CACSPRAATQETQYF.

The genes are TRBV5-1 and TRBJ2-5; possible D gene TRBD2, 6 bases. The end of the DNA aligns better with TRBJ2-7, so the J call may be wrong. This CDR3 is 15 amino acids long. Germline CDR1 is SGHRS and CDR2 is YFSETQ. In DNA form, the CDR3 reads TGCGCCAGCAGCTTGGGTAGGGAGCGGGCCTACGAGCAGTACTTC. Amino acid sequence: CASSLGRERAYEQYF.

The sample holds many counts of this clonotype. The genes are TRBV4-3 and TRBJ2-1, with 10 bases that match TRBD2. The CDR3 is made up of 17 amino acids. V dropped 0 bases and J dropped 5; count of bases not matched to a gene: 7. Germline-derived CDR1 and CDR2 are LGHNA and YSLEER. The CDR3 sequence is CASSQDITSGAHNEQFF. The CDR3 bases are TGCGCCAGCAGCCAAGATATAACTAGCGGGGCTCACAATGAGCAGTTCTTC.

V is TRBV7-9 and J is TRBJ2-3; unclear D gene. The CDR3 is 15 residues long. Germline V lookup: CDR1 SEHNR, CDR2 FQNEAQ (reference sequence). The V end lost 4 bases, the J end lost 2 bases, and 13 bases lay between the germline ends. The DNA for the CDR3 is TGTGCCAGCAGCTCGGGCGACACCCTCACAGATACGCAGTATTTT. Protein sequence: CASSSGDTLTDTQYF.

This sequence joins TRBV27 and TRBJ2-1, with 7 bases matching TRBD1. The germline V gene has CDR1 MNHEY and CDR2 SMNVEV (reference sequence). This CDR3 has 15 amino acids. Unmatched junction bases numbered 8, after V lost 5 bases and J lost 4 bases. CDR3 amino acids: CASSGQGEGYNEQFF. DNA of the CDR3: TGTGCCAGCAGTGGGCAGGGGGAAGGGTACAATGAGCAGTTCTTC.

This clonotype has a count of ten or more. The chain joins TRBV7-2 to TRBJ2-1; weak D call: TRBD1 (6 bases). The CDR3 is 15 amino acids. Germline CDR1 is SGHTA and CDR2 is FQGNSA. V was cut by 4 bases and J by 4 bases, with 14 bases left in between. The CDR3 DNA sequence: TGTGCCAGCAGCTCTACCGGGACAAATTACAATGAGCAGTTCTTC. Translated: CASSSTGTNYNEQFF.

Here the CDR3 reads CASSPAEGGLLSYTF. The CDR3 coding sequence is TGTGCCAGCAGCCCTGCAGAGGGGGGACTATTGAGCTACACCTTC. The chain is built from TRBV3-1 and TRBJ1-2; possibly TRBD1 for D (6 bases). The CDR3 length is 15 residues. With 4 bases removed from V and 9 bases from J, the gap between germline ends came to 21 bases. From germline, CDR1 is LGHDT and CDR2 YNNKEL (reference sequence).

This clonotype came up a few times. CDR3 sequence (DNA): TGTGCCAGCAGTCCTCGACTAGCGGGGGGGCCGGAGGAAGAGACCCAGTACTTC. Translation gives CASSPRLAGGPEEETQYF. The chain couples TRBV12-3 or TRBV12-4 to TRBJ2-5, with TRBD2 identical over 14 bases. J was trimmed by 3 bases and V by 5 bases; bases with no gene match: 11. The CDR3 has 18 amino acids.

This clonotype has just one count. The chain carries TRBV7-3 and TRBJ2-3; 8 nucleotides align to TRBD2. V was pared by 2 bases and J by 3 bases, with 7 bases of the junction left unmatched. Germline CDR1 reads SGHTA; CDR2 reads FQGTGA. The length of the CDR3 is 16 residues. The CDR3, as DNA: TGTGCCAGCAGCTTAGGTTTGGGACTAGGAACAGATACGCAGTATTTT. Translated, it gives CASSLGLGLGTDTQYF.

This chain uses TRBV3-1 with TRBJ2-3; 8 bases align to TRBD2. Looked up from germline, CDR1 is LGHDT and CDR2 is YNNKEL (reference sequence). Germline trimming cut 2 bases from V and 13 bases from J; bases unmatched to any gene: 5. The CDR3 is made up of 12 amino acids. The CDR3 sequence is CASSQRISGKYF. The CDR3, as DNA: TGTGCCAGCAGCCAACGGATTAGCGGGAAGTATTTT.

V and J are TRBV20-1 and TRBJ1-1, with D maybe TRBD1 (5 bases). The CDR3 is 15 residues long. Germline-derived CDR1 and CDR2 are DFQATT and SNEGSKA (reference sequence). Deletions cut 2 bases from V and 1 base from J, with 14 bases between. CDR3 nucleotide sequence: TGCAGTGCTAGACGATTAGGGACGGGGAACACTGAAGCTTTCTTT. It translates to CSARRLGTGNTEAFF.

This chain uses TRBV19 with TRBJ2-7; 8 bases agree with TRBD2. V was pared by 9 bases and J by 1 base, with 8 bases of the junction left unmatched. Germline values: CDR1 LNHDA, CDR2 SQIVND (reference sequence). This CDR3 comprises 14 residues. Here the CDR3 DNA reads TGTGCCAGCGCCGCCGGGACTAGATCCTACGAGCAGTACTTC. Amino acid sequence: CASAAGTRSYEQYF.

The chain recombines TRBV24-1 with TRBJ1-1; 7 bases line up with TRBD1. CDR1 KGHDR and CDR2 SFDVKD come from the germline V gene. This CDR3 contains 13 residues. V was pared by 8 bases and J by 6 bases, with 8 bases of the junction left unmatched. In nucleotides, the CDR3 is TGTGCCACCACCAGCACAGGGGCAGCTGAAGCTTTCTTT. It is translated as CATTSTGAAEAFF.

The V call is TRBV6-1, the J call TRBJ2-1; D gene ambiguous. The CDR3 consists of 15 residues. The germline gives CDR1 MNHNS, CDR2 SASEGT. V gave up 2 bases and J gave up 4 bases, with 12 bases separating them. The CDR3 spells CASSERGGGYNEQFF. For the CDR3, the DNA is TGTGCCAGCAGTGAACGCGGCGGCGGATACAATGAGCAGTTCTTC.

A few counts support this clonotype. The gene calls are TRBV10-3 and TRBJ2-1; 7 bases map to TRBD1. V lost 4 bases, J lost 10 bases, and 13 bases stayed unmatched. This CDR3 is built from 15 residues. Germline CDR1 reads ENHRY; CDR2 reads SYGVKD. The CDR3: CAISVWDSALSEQFF. The CDR3 bases are TGTGCCATCAGTGTTTGGGACAGCGCACTTTCGGAGCAGTTCTTC.